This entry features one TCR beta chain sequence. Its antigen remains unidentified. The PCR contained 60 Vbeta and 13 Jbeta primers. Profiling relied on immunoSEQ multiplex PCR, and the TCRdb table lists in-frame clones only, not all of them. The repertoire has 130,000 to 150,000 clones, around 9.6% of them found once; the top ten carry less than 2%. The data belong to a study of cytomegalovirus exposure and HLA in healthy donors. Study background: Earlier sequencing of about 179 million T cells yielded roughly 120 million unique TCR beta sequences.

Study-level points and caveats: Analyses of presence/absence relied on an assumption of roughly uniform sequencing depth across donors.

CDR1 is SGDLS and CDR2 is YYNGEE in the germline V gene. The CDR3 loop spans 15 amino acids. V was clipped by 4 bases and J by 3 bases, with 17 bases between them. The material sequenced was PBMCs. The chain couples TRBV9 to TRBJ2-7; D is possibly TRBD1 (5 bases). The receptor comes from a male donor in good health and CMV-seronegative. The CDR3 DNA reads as TGTGCCAGCAGCCCCCGACAGCGATCTGACTACGAGCAGTACTTC. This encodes CASSPRQRSDYEQYF.